The sequence of this T cell receptor (beta chain) was determined in a study of regulatory T cells in long-lasting Graves disease. With iRepertoire HTBI primers and Arm-PCR of CDR3 regions, TCR beta libraries were built. MiXCR, applied by TCRdb to the multiplex PCR reads, yields one record per CDR3 protein. Of roughly 500,000 distinct CDR3 sequences in the sample, 13% were seen once. This sample's time point: newly diagnosed GD, antithyroid drugs for less than 3 months. PBMC-derived RNA was used for the TCR library. Xi'an, China, was home to the endocrinology department that provided patients. Germline CDR1 reads MNHNS; CDR2 reads SASEGT. V lost 5 bases to trimming and J lost 5 bases, with 12 bases between them. The length of the CDR3 is 14 residues. The sample was also linked to a second study, of T cells in Graves' hyperthyroidism and ophthalmopathy.

The chain carries TRBV6-1 and TRBJ1-4; D possibly corresponds to TRBD1 (5 bases). The sequenced sample was peripheral blood mononuclear cells (PBMCs), obtained at new diagnosis, from a patient treated with antithyroid drugs. The source is a man aged 30 to 45 with Graves disease. The CDR3 protein is CASSPGPSNEKLFF. CDR3 DNA: TGTGCCAGCAGTCCGGGACCGAGCAATGAAAAACTGTTTTTT.